Described below is a single TCR beta chain sequence and its context. V dropped 7 bases and J dropped 3 bases, with 12 bases sitting between them. The CDR3 runs 13 residues. CDR1 SGHTA and CDR2 FQGNSA come from the germline V gene. The assay was immunoSEQ multiplex PCR, and TCRdb's table has in-frame clones only and misses some. This table holds about 1 million clones, 70% to 80% found once. This sample is drawn from a study of shared clonotypes between healthy human individuals. The rearrangement uses TRBV7-2 and TRBJ1-1, with D perhaps matching TRBD1 (6 bases). The sample was memory CD4+ T cells sorted from blood. Specified subset: CD45RA-negative fraction. The TCR originated in a young man in good health. CDR3 region: CASTSGAYTEAFF. In nucleotides, the CDR3 is TGTGCCAGCACCTCAGGGGCATACACTGAAGCTTTCTTT.